This T cell receptor beta chain stems from a study of cytomegalovirus exposure and HLA in healthy donors. Study context: Previous work identified around 120 million unique TCR beta sequences from roughly 180 million T cells.

Worth noting for this clone: The antigen remains unidentified.

Overall study results and limits: Researchers catalogued 160 or so TCR beta chains as cytomegalovirus-associated. Later analysis placed DRB1 highest and HLA-C lowest in TCR association rates, which differed by HLA locus.

The PCR contained 60 Vbeta and 13 Jbeta primers. Sequencing was performed with immunoSEQ multiplex PCR; in TCRdb, only in-frame clones are kept and a portion is missing. This table holds some 51,000 clones. Sequencing was done on a sample of PBMCs. The TCR originated in a man aged 45-60 years in good health and CMV-seropositive.

The CDR3 loop is CASMVGGDTQYF. Here the CDR3 DNA reads TGTGCCAGCATGGTGGGGGGGGATACGCAGTATTTT. V gene TRBV6-1 combines with J gene TRBJ2-3; TRBD2 matches at 7 bases. Trimming took 7 bases from V and 6 from J; bases not matched to a gene: 4. This CDR3 has 12 residues. Germline V gene lookup returns CDR1 MNHNS and CDR2 SASEGT.